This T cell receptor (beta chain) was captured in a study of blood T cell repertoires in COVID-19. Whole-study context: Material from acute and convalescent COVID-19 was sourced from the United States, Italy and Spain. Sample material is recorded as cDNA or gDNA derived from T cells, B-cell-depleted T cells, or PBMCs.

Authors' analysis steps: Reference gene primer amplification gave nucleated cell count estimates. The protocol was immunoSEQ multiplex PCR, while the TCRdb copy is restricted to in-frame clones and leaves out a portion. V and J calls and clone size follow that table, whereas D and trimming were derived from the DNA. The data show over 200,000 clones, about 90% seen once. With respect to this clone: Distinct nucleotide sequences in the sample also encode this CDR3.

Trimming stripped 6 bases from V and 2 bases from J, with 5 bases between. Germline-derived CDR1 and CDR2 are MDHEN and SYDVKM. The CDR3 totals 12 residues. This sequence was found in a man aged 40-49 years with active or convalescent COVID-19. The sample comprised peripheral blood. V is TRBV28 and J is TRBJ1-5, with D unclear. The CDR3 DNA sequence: TGTGCCAGCAGCCGAGGCAATCAGCCCCAGCATTTT. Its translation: CASSRGNQPQHF.